The 26 T cell receptor beta chains below come from one sample, sequenced in a study of OX40 agonist ivuxolimab in advanced cancers. The assay was immunoSEQ multiplex PCR, and TCRdb's table has in-frame clones only and misses some. The sample shows about 62,000 clones, around nine tenths of them seen only once. The sample here was CD4+ or CD8+ T cells sorted from blood, taken in a trial of the OX40 agonist ivuxolimab. All receptors come from an adult with an advanced solid tumor such as melanoma, head and neck, liver or kidney cancer.

V usage is TRBV18 and J usage is TRBJ1-4; 9 positions match TRBD1. The CDR3 length is 17 residues. V was pared by 3 bases and J by 7 bases, with 12 bases of the junction left unmatched. CDR1 is KGHSH and CDR2 is LQKENI in the germline V gene. The CDR3: CASSPPGQGRWGEKLFF. The CDR3 DNA sequence: TGTGCCAGCTCACCTCCGGGACAGGGACGATGGGGTGAAAAACTGTTTTTT.

The chain recombines TRBV7-2 with TRBJ2-1; 11 bases agree with TRBD2. The CDR3 spans 15 residues. Germline V gene sequence: CDR1 SGHTA, CDR2 FQGNSA. The V gene end was trimmed by 5 bases and the J gene end by 3 bases; junction bases not matched to a gene: 3. Here the CDR3 reads CASSRLAGGYNEQFF. The DNA of the CDR3 is TGTGCCAGCAGCCGTCTAGCGGGGGGCTACAATGAGCAGTTCTTC.

This clone was detected only once. V is TRBV19 and J is TRBJ2-5; D gene ambiguous. Trimming removed 5 bases from V and 1 base from J, with 14 bases in between. The CDR3 runs 15 residues. Per the germline V gene, CDR1 is LNHDA and CDR2 is SQIVND (reference sequence). The CDR3 coding sequence is TGTGCCAGTAGTGTGGGCAACTTACCCCAAGAGACCCAGTACTTC. Its protein is CASSVGNLPQETQYF.

The chain links TRBV19 to TRBJ1-2, with no clear D. Deletions cut 8 bases from V and 4 bases from J, with 11 bases between. The CDR3 is 12 amino acids. CDR1 is LNHDA and CDR2 is SQIVND in the germline V gene (reference sequence). The CDR3 protein is CASAAGFYGYTF. CDR3 DNA: TGTGCCAGTGCAGCGGGTTTCTATGGCTACACCTTC.

The chain is built from TRBV5-1 and TRBJ2-7; TRBD2 agrees at 7 bases. V shed 4 bases, J shed 2 bases, and the junction held 6 bases outside the gene matches. The length of the CDR3 is 14 residues. Germline values: CDR1 SGHRS, CDR2 YFSETQ. The CDR3 loop is CASSPTGGAYEQYF. The CDR3 DNA reads TGCGCCAGCAGCCCGACTGGGGGGGCCTACGAGCAGTACTTC.

This chain connects TRBV5-1 to TRBJ2-5; 10 bases fit TRBD2. V dropped 0 bases and J dropped 4; count of bases not matched to a gene: 3. The germline gives CDR1 SGHRS, CDR2 YFSETQ. This CDR3 contains 15 residues. The CDR3 sequence: CASSLASGRGETQYF. CDR3 nucleotides: TGCGCCAGCAGCTTGGCCAGCGGGAGGGGAGAGACCCAGTACTTC.

V usage is TRBV19 and J usage is TRBJ1-1; D is possibly TRBD1 (6 bases). In germline, CDR1 is LNHDA, CDR2 SQIVND (reference sequence). The CDR3 spans 15 residues. V lost 7 bases, J lost 1 base, and 16 bases lay in between. CDR3 sequence: CASKARGNRNTEAFF. In nucleotides, the CDR3 is TGTGCCAGTAAAGCAAGGGGGAACAGGAACACTGAAGCTTTCTTT.

The V call is TRBV5-5, the J call TRBJ2-5, with 7 bases lining up with TRBD1. Germline values: CDR1 SGHKS, CDR2 YYEKEE (reference sequence). V dropped 2 bases and J dropped 4; count of bases not matched to a gene: 5. The CDR3 runs 14 residues. CDR3 bases: TGTGCCAGCAGCTTTGGGACAGAAATAGAGACCCAGTACTTC. Encoded protein: CASSFGTEIETQYF. Full variable domain (rest looked up from reference TRBV5-5 and TRBJ2-5): DAGVTQSPTHLIKTRGQQVTLRCSPISGHKSVSWYQQVLGQGPQFIFQYYEKEERGRGNFPDRFSARQFPNYSSELNVNALLLGDSALYLCASSFGTEIETQYFGPGTRLLVL.

This clone was observed a single time. The rearrangement links TRBV11-3 to TRBJ2-1; TRBD2 is a possible D gene (6 bases). There are 16 residues in the CDR3. CDR1 SGHNT and CDR2 YENEEA come from the germline V gene. V lost 4 bases, J lost 6 bases, and 19 bases lay in between. CDR3 residues: CASSSAASLASNEQFF. The CDR3 region has the DNA TGTGCCAGCAGCTCCGCCGCGTCTCTAGCGTCCAATGAGCAGTTCTTC.

The chain uses TRBV7-3 and TRBJ1-1, with D unresolved. Germline lookup yields CDR1 SGHTA and CDR2 FQGTGA. V lost 5 bases and J 2 bases, leaving 18 bases between the germline ends. The CDR3 is 16 amino acids. The CDR3 nucleotides are TGTGCCAGCAGCCGGGGAGGCCCCTCTGGAAACACTGAAGCTTTCTTT. Translated: CASSRGGPSGNTEAFF.

The V call is TRBV23-1, the J call TRBJ2-2; 7 positions match TRBD2. TRBV23-1 is identified as an open reading frame with a role that is uncertain. V lost 8 bases and J lost 2; bases outside the gene matches: 20. The CDR3 spans 19 residues. CDR3 loop: CASAPFFSGTTGNTGELFF. CDR3 coding DNA: TGCGCCAGCGCTCCCTTCTTTTCTGGGACTACGGGTAACACCGGGGAGCTGTTTTTT.

V is TRBV12-5 and J is TRBJ2-3, with 8 bases lining up with TRBD2. The germline V gene has CDR1 LGHNT and CDR2 FRNRAP. This CDR3 is built from 14 residues. J gave up 5 bases and V 6 bases, and 7 bases lay outside the gene matches. In DNA, the CDR3 is TGTGCTAGTGGGCAGAGCGGGAGAGGAGATACGCAGTATTTT. Translated: CASGQSGRGDTQYF.

The chain uses TRBV18 and TRBJ2-1; 12 positions agree with TRBD2. The ends lost 3 bases at V and 8 bases at J; junction bases unmatched: 8. Per the germline V gene, CDR1 is KGHSH and CDR2 is LQKENI. The CDR3 has 16 amino acids. CDR3 DNA sequence: TGTGCCAGCTCACCCATTCTAGCGGGAGGGCATCATGAGCAGTTCTTC. Amino acid sequence: CASSPILAGGHHEQFF.

Details on this clone: At one of its ends the junction is not consistent with the germline gene, which may arise from a read error. The sample has other DNA sequences that encode this CDR3 too. This sequence joins TRBV19 and TRBJ1-2; 8 positions match TRBD1. Germline V lookup: CDR1 LNHDA, CDR2 SQIVND (reference sequence). This CDR3 has 15 residues. This CDR3 reads CASNHGQGGSRGYTF. The DNA for the CDR3 is TGCGCCAGTAATCACGGACAGGGTGGATCGAGAGGCTACACCTTC.

This clone has just a few counts. This rearrangement joins TRBV18 to TRBJ2-7; D ambiguous. The CDR3 runs 13 residues. Germline loops: CDR1 KGHSH, CDR2 LQKENI. Trimming left V 3 bases short and J 5 bases short, with 11 bases between. The CDR3 nucleotides are TGTGCCAGCTCACCGATACAGTCCGACGAGCAGTACTTC. This sequence encodes CASSPIQSDEQYF.

The chain has TRBV19 and TRBJ1-2, with D perhaps TRBD1 (5 bases). CDR1 is LNHDA and CDR2 is SQIVND in the germline V gene (reference sequence). V dropped 1 base and J dropped 5 bases, with 11 bases sitting between them. CDR3 size: 14 residues. CDR3 coding DNA: TGTGCCAGTAGTATAGGCAGGGAGGCGTATGGCTACACCTTC. This gives the protein CASSIGREAYGYTF.

The rearrangement uses TRBV9 and TRBJ2-6, with 10 bases lining up with TRBD1. The V and J ends lost 0 bases and 4 bases, in that order; junction bases with no gene match: 7. This CDR3 has 18 residues. Germline V gives CDR1 SGDLS, CDR2 YYNGEE. The DNA for the CDR3 is TGTGCCAGCAGCGTAGGGACAGGGGGAGTGACAGGGGCCAACGTCCTGACTTTC. This codes for CASSVGTGGVTGANVLTF. Full variable domain (remainder filled in from reference TRBV9 and TRBJ2-6): DSGVTQTPKHLITATGQRVTLRCSPRSGDLSVYWYQQSLDQGLQFLIQYYNGEERAKGNILERFSAQQFPDLHSELNLSSLELGDSALYFCASSVGTGGVTGANVLTFGAGSRLTVL.

Written as DNA, the CDR3 is TGTGCCAGCAGTCCCTCCAGGGGGCCGGGAGGCTACACCTTC. It is translated as CASSPSRGPGGYTF. J is TRBJ1-2 and V is TRBV28, with 8 nucleotides matching TRBD1. The CDR3 has 14 residues. Germline assignment: CDR1 MDHEN and CDR2 SYDVKM. The V and J ends lost 5 bases and 8 bases, in that order; junction bases with no gene match: 10.

V and J are TRBV20-1 and TRBJ2-7, with a weak D call TRBD1 (6 bases). CDR1 and CDR2 (germline): DFQATT, SNEGSKA (reference sequence). Trimming shortened V by 6 bases and J by 7 bases, and 10 bases separated the two germline ends. This CDR3 has 10 amino acids. The CDR3 DNA reads TGCAGTGCATTCGGACAGGAGCAGTACTTC. It yields the protein CSAFGQEQYF.

A single count supports this clone. V gene TRBV28 combines with J gene TRBJ1-5; 11 nucleotides line up with TRBD1. The germline gives CDR1 MDHEN, CDR2 SYDVKM. With V trimmed by 6 bases and J by 4 bases, 5 bases remained unmatched. This CDR3 has 15 amino acids. The CDR3 DNA reads as TGTGCCAGCAGCCCGGACAGGGGGCGGAATCAGCCCCAGCATTTT. Residues: CASSPDRGRNQPQHF. Variable domain in full (rest from reference TRBV28 and TRBJ1-5): DVKVTQSSRYLVKRTGEKVFLECVQDMDHENMFWYRQDPGLGLRLIYFSYDVKMKEKGDIPEGYSVSREKKERFSLILESASTNQTSMYLCASSPDRGRNQPQHFGDGTRLSIL.

This sequence joins TRBV5-6 and TRBJ1-3; D remains unclear. The length of the CDR3 is 16 residues. Germline CDR1 SGHDT, CDR2 YYEEEE. V lost 2 bases and J 0 bases, leaving 12 bases between the germline ends. CDR3 amino acids: CASSFRARSSGNTIYF. CDR3 nucleotide sequence: TGTGCCAGCAGCTTCCGAGCCAGGAGCTCTGGAAACACCATATATTTT.

The V and J genes are TRBV6-6 and TRBJ2-7, with D tentatively TRBD2 (7 bases). CDR1 and CDR2 from the germline V gene are MNHNY and SVGAGI (reference sequence). V lost 2 bases to trimming and J lost 5 bases, with 16 bases between them. The CDR3 has 15 residues. CDR3 sequence reads: CASSYRGGGGHEQYF. The CDR3 DNA sequence: TGTGCCAGCAGTTACCGGGGAGGGGGTGGGCACGAGCAGTACTTC.

CDR3 in DNA: TGCGCCAGCAGCCAAAGGGGAGGAGACTGGAGCGGCTACACCTTC. This translates into CASSQRGGDWSGYTF. V gene TRBV5-1 combines with J gene TRBJ1-2, with D perhaps TRBD1 (5 bases). The ends were cut back, 4 bases at V and 8 bases at J, with 21 bases in the middle. The germline V gene encodes CDR1 SGHRS and CDR2 YFSETQ. There are 15 residues in the CDR3.

The chain couples TRBV19 to TRBJ2-2; weak D call: TRBD1 (5 bases). The germline V and J ends were trimmed by 6 bases and 1 base, with 9 bases remaining between them. Germline CDR1 LNHDA, CDR2 SQIVND (reference sequence). This CDR3 has 14 amino acids. CDR3: CASRVTGNTGELFF. CDR3 DNA sequence: TGTGCCAGTAGGGTAACAGGGAACACCGGGGAGCTGTTTTTT.

The V call is TRBV29-1, the J call TRBJ1-4; 11 bases are shared with TRBD1. This CDR3 has 14 residues. CDR1 and CDR2 from the germline V gene are SQVTM and ANQGSEA. The V gene end was trimmed by 3 bases and the J gene end by 6 bases; junction bases not matched to a gene: 3. The CDR3 sequence is CSVDPGQGDEKLFF. The DNA for the CDR3 is TGCAGCGTTGATCCGGGACAGGGGGATGAAAAACTGTTTTTT. Full variable domain (outside the CDR3, taken from reference TRBV29-1 and TRBJ1-4): SAVISQKPSRDICQRGTSLTIQCQVDSQVTMMFWYRQQPGQSLTLIATANQGSEATYESGFVIDKFPISRPNLTFSTLTVSNMSPEDSSIYLCSVDPGQGDEKLFFGSGTQLSVL.

This sequence joins TRBV6-1 and TRBJ2-7, with unresolved D. This CDR3 has 13 residues. Trimming took 10 bases from V and 0 from J, leaving 13 bases between them. From germline, CDR1 is MNHNS and CDR2 SASEGT. The CDR3 loop is CAIHYPSSYEQYF. In DNA, the CDR3 is TGTGCCATCCATTACCCATCCTCCTACGAGCAGTACTTC.